This T cell receptor (beta chain) was identified in a study of OX40 agonist ivuxolimab in advanced cancers. Study-level background: Ivuxolimab was an agonistic, fully human IgG2 monoclonal antibody directed against OX40 (CD134), a costimulatory receptor. Intravenous ivuxolimab was administered to patients every 2 weeks at six dose levels: 0.01, 0.1, 0.3, 1.5, 3 and 10 mg/kg. Among the roughly 50 dose-escalation patients, about 20 had hepatocellular carcinoma, about 15 melanoma, 9 renal cell carcinoma and 9 head and neck cancer. A male proportion of about 79% and a mean age of about 60 years, ranging from 23 to 79, were recorded for the dose-escalation cohort. Patients were allowed to have had prior anti-PD-1, anti-PD-L1 or anti-CTLA-4 therapy, and 30% to 40% of the dose-escalation patients had previously received checkpoint inhibitors. Three dose-escalation patients achieved partial responses, one with hepatocellular carcinoma and two with cutaneous melanoma. Peripheral TCRbeta sequencing was intended to test whether TCR sequence diversity was altered and clonal T-cell expansion was caused by ivuxolimab. The paper covers the monotherapy dose-escalation part of the phase I ivuxolimab trial, which included N of about 50 patients.

The paper's findings and limits, for the study overall: In the 0.1-3.0 mg/kg groups, partial responders were among the patients with the lowest normalized peripheral clonal expansion, particularly in CD8+ T cells. After ivuxolimab, expanded clones were on average more numerous among CD8+ T cells than among CD4+ T cells. At doses of 0.1 to 3.0 mg/kg, clonal expansion of both CD4+ and CD8+ T cells in blood was seen between baseline and week 6. Low levels of normalized T-cell clonal expansion were also shown by some nonresponding patients. The antigen specificity of the clonally expanded peripheral T cells was not determined.

To note about this clone: The target of this receptor is not known. No base quality information exists; no much larger clone differs at one position.

Based on the germline V gene, the CDR1 and CDR2 sequences are LGHNT and FRNRAP. The CDR3, from cysteine to phenylalanine, totals 16 residues. The entry retains the CDR3 DNA only, 48 bases that are in frame from base 1. V is trimmed back by 6 bases and J by 1 base, and the junction contains 9 bases that no gene match accounts for. To sequence the TCRbeta CDR3 region, genomic DNA was isolated from the sorted cells. The immunoSEQ Assay was used to sequence the TCRbeta CDR3 regions. Imported from immuneACCESS, the table was reduced by TCRdb to in-frame sequences with V and J called. These copies leave out some clones; in studies compared against another copy, an unresolved V gene accounts for under half, and the cause of the remainder is not known. The sample table shows 80,000 to 100,000 clones, and approximately 95% are seen once. Of the sample, around 0.18% is held by the ten largest clones. Patients with autoimmune disease history or receiving systemic immunosuppression were excluded from the trial. In every dose cohort, peripheral blood was drawn for TCR sequencing at baseline, cycle 4 day 1, and cycle 7 day 1. The samples were taken from a phase I, first-in-human, multicenter, open-label dose-escalation trial of ivuxolimab. Adults with locally advanced or metastatic head and neck squamous cell, hepatocellular, melanoma or renal cell carcinoma were enrolled in the trial. Before TCR sequencing, CD4+ T cells and CD8+ T cells from peripheral blood were sorted into separate populations.

Rearrangement joined TRBV12-5 to TRBJ2-5; a stretch of 9 junction bases matches TRBD1. The origin of this receptor is an adult with an advanced solid tumor such as melanoma, head and neck, liver or kidney cancer. The input for sequencing was CD4+ or CD8+ T cells sorted from blood, taken in a trial of the OX40 agonist ivuxolimab. The CDR3 reads CASGKMDRGGQETQYF. The nucleotides read TGTGCTAGTGGAAAAATGGACAGGGGTGGCCAAGAGACCCAGTACTTC.